Sequencing of this TCR beta chain was carried out in a study of blood T cell repertoires in COVID-19. V lost 4 bases to trimming and J lost 3 bases; unmatched junction nucleotides: 9. Per the germline V gene, CDR1 is SGHRS and CDR2 is YFSETQ. The CDR3 covers 15 residues. As handled by the study authors: Researchers report that nucleated cell counts were estimated from reference gene primer amplification. The repertoire was sequenced with immunoSEQ multiplex PCR; TCRdb's copy has only in-frame clones and lacks some. V and J calls and clone size come straight from that table; D and trimming were deduced from the DNA. This table holds 120,000 or so clones, more than 60% found once.

Material for sequencing was peripheral blood. The chain links TRBV5-1 to TRBJ1-2; 7 bases line up with TRBD1. This TCR was recovered from a woman in her 70s with acute or convalescent COVID-19. CDR3: CASSTTLGQDYGYTF. The CDR3 DNA sequence: TGCGCCAGCAGCACCACGCTCGGACAGGACTATGGCTACACCTTC.